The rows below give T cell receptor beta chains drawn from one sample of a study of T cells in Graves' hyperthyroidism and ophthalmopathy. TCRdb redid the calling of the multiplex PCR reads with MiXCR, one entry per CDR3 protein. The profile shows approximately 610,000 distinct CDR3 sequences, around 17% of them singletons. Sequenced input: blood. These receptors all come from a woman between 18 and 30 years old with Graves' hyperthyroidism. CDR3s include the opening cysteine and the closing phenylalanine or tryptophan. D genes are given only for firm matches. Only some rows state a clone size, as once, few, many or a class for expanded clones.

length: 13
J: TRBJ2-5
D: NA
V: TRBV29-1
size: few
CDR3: CSGAPRGGETQYF
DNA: TGCAGCGGGGCTCCTCGAGGGGGAGAGACCCAGTACTTC

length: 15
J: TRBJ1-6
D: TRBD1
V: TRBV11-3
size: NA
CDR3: CASSLEQGNYSPLHF
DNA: TGTGCCAGCAGCTTAGAACAGGGGAACTATTCACCCCTCCACTTT

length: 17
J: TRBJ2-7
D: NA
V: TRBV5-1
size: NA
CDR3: CASSLDALANTPYEQYF
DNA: TGCGCCAGCAGCTTGGATGCACTAGCAAATACTCCCTACGAGCAGTACTTC

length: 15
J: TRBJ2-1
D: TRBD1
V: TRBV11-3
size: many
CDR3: CASSSGMTGYNEQFF
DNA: TGTGCCAGCAGCTCCGGGATGACAGGGTACAATGAGCAGTTCTTC

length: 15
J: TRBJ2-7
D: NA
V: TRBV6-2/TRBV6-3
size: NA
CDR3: CASSYSSRQSYEQYF
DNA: TGTGCCAGCAGTTACTCGAGCAGGCAATCCTACGAGCAGTACTTC

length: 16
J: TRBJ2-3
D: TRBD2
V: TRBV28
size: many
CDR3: CASSTGLAGGLDTQYF
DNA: TGTGCCAGCAGCACGGGACTAGCGGGAGGTTTGGATACGCAGTATTTT

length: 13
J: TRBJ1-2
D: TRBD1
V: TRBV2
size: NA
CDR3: CAAGGDRVKGYTF
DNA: TGTGCCGCCGGGGGGGACAGGGTGAAAGGCTACACCTTC

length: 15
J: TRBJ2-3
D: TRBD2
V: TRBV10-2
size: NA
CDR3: CASGTSGGSTDTQYF
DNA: TGCGCCAGTGGCACTAGCGGGGGGTCCACAGATACGCAGTATTTT

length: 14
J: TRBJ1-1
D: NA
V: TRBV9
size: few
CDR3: CASSAPLGDTEAFF
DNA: TGTGCCAGCAGCGCACCCTTAGGAGACACTGAAGCTTTCTTT

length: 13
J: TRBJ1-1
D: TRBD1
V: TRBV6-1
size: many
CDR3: CASRLQGDTEAFF
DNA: TGTGCCAGCAGACTACAGGGGGACACTGAAGCTTTCTTT

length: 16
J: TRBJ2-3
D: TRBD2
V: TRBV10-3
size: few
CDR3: CAIGRASGGSTDTQYF
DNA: TGTGCCATCGGAAGAGCTAGCGGGGGTAGCACAGATACGCAGTATTTT

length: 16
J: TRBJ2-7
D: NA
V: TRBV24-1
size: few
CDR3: CATAGTGTPDSNEQYF
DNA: TGTGCCACCGCGGGCACCGGGACTCCAGATTCGAACGAGCAGTACTTC

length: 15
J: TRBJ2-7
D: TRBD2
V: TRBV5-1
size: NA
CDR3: CASSRGAGGLREQYF
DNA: TGCGCCAGCAGCCGGGGGGCGGGGGGGCTGCGGGAGCAGTACTTC

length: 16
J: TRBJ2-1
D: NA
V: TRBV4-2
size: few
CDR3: CASSQESSPSYNEQFF
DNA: TGTGCCAGCAGCCAAGAATCCAGCCCCTCCTACAATGAGCAGTTCTTC

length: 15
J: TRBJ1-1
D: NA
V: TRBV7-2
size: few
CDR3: CASSPREGGRTEAFF
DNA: TGTGCCAGCAGCCCCCGGGAAGGGGGGAGGACTGAAGCTTTCTTT

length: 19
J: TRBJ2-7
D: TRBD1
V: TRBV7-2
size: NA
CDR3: CASSSQAGTGSLGGYEQYF
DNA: TGTGCCAGCAGCTCTCAGGCCGGGACAGGGTCGCTTGGTGGATACGAGCAGTACTTC

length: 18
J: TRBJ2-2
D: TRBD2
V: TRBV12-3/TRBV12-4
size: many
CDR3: CASSPQGLAGRNTGELFF
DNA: TGTGCCAGCAGTCCCCAGGGACTAGCGGGGAGAAACACCGGGGAGCTGTTTTTT

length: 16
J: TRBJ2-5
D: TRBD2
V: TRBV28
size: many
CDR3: CASSETSGRDLETQYF
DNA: TGTGCCAGCAGTGAGACTAGCGGGAGGGATCTGGAGACCCAGTACTTC

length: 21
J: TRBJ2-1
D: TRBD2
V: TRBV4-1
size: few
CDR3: CASSGRGSLAGGGSSYNEQFF
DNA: TGCGCCAGCAGCGGGCGGGGATCTCTAGCGGGGGGAGGAAGTTCCTACAATGAGCAGTTCTTC

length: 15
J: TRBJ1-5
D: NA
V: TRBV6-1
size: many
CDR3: CASSATDSENQPQHF
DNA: TGTGCCAGCAGTGCCACGGACAGTGAAAATCAGCCCCAGCATTTT

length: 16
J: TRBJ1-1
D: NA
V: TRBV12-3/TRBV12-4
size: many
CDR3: CVSKPTAFRGSTEAFF
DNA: TGTGTCAGCAAACCAACAGCTTTTCGGGGAAGCACTGAAGCTTTCTTT

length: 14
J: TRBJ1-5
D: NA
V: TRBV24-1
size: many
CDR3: CATSVGGGDQPQHF
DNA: TGTGCCACCAGTGTCGGGGGCGGAGATCAGCCCCAGCATTTT

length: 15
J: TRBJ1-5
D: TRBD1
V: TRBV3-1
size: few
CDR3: CASSQDSTGNQPQHF
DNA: TGTGCCAGCAGCCAAGATTCGACAGGGAATCAGCCCCAGCATTTT